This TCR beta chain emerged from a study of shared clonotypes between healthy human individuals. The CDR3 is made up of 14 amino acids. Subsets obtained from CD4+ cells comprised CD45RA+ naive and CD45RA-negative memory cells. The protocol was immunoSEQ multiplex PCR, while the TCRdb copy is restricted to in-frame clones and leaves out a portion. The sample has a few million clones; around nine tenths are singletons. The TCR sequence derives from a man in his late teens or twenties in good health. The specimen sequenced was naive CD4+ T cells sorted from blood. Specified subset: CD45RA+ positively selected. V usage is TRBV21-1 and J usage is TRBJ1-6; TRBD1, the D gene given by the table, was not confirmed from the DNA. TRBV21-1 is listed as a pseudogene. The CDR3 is CASSKVQGCSPLHF. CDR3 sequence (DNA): TGTGCCAGCAGCAAAGTACAGGGATGTTCACCCCTCCACTTT.